This T cell receptor (beta chain) originates from a study of cytomegalovirus exposure and HLA in healthy donors. With respect to this clone: Antigen: not known.

The germline V gene encodes CDR1 MDHEN and CDR2 SYDVKM. With 6 bases clipped from V and 3 bases from J, the junction kept 5 bases outside the gene matches. There are 13 residues in the CDR3. Study-wide points: An assumption of roughly uniform sequencing depth across donors underlay the presence/absence analyses. According to an earlier analysis, most TCR beta V segments yielded productive rearrangements about 90% or about 30% of the time. Donors belonging to an Asian-associated ancestry cluster reportedly showed fewer N-insertions in productive TCRs than the 666-donor mean, according to what a later analysis found.

The PCR was carried out with 60 Vbeta primers and 13 Jbeta primers. This table comes from immunoSEQ multiplex PCR, and its TCRdb copy is limited to in-frame clones, with some not included. The sample carries around 150,000 clones, 68% recorded once. The sample comprised PBMCs. The gene calls are TRBV28 and TRBJ2-7; 7 bases match TRBD1. The TCR sequence derives from a woman younger than 30 in good health and CMV-seropositive. The CDR3 protein is CASSSGQHYEQYF. The DNA for the CDR3 is TGTGCCAGCAGCTCGGGACAGCACTACGAGCAGTACTTC.